Listed below are T cell receptor beta chains from one sample, sequenced in a study of control samples from healthy donors and cancer patients. Generated by immunoSEQ multiplex PCR, the TCRdb table keeps only in-frame clones and is missing some. The table records under 300,000 clones, more than 65% of them present only once. Sequenced input: PBMCs. Source of these receptors: a woman aged 55 to 70 with lung cancer. Both conserved end residues are part of each CDR3. A D gene is named only where the DNA matches it firmly. Expanded clones get a size class; other rows say once, few or many, or leave the size out.

V gene	clone size	J gene	D gene	CDR3 protein	CDR3 DNA
TRBV6-5	NA	TRBJ1-5	NA	CASSYLGQPQHF	TGTGCCAGCAGTTACTTGGGGCAGCCCCAGCATTTT
TRBV5-1	NA	TRBJ2-1	TRBD2	CASSLELAGGYNEQFF	TGCGCCAGCAGCTTGGAGCTAGCGGGAGGTTACAATGAGCAGTTCTTC
TRBV28	NA	TRBJ1-2	NA	CASSLFPAGRNYGYTF	TGTGCCAGCAGTTTATTCCCAGCAGGGAGGAACTATGGCTACACCTTC
TRBV27	NA	TRBJ2-7	TRBD2	CASSLSTGGGYEQYF	TGTGCCAGCAGTTTATCGACCGGGGGGGGCTACGAGCAGTACTTC
TRBV7-7	NA	TRBJ2-7	TRBD2	CASSLGSGETEQYF	TGTGCTAGCAGCCTCGGGAGCGGGGAGACCGAGCAGTACTTC
TRBV28	once	TRBJ2-1	NA	CASSLSSYNEQFF	TGTGCCAGCAGCCTCAGCTCCTACAATGAGCAGTTCTTC
TRBV10-2	once	TRBJ1-5	TRBD1	CATSGGKARGNQPQHF	TGCGCCACCTCAGGGGGGAAAGCCCGGGGTAATCAGCCCCAGCATTTT
TRBV9	NA	TRBJ2-3	TRBD2	CASSVATSGGPQDTQYF	TGTGCCAGCAGCGTAGCTACTTCGGGAGGTCCTCAGGATACGCAGTATTTT
TRBV4-1	NA	TRBJ2-7	NA	CASRQLKGISYEQYF	TGCGCCAGCCGCCAGTTAAAAGGGATATCCTACGAGCAGTACTTC
TRBV19	few	TRBJ1-2	TRBD1	CASSIDTGANYGYTF	TGTGCCAGTAGTATAGATACAGGGGCGAACTATGGCTACACCTTC
TRBV10-3	NA	TRBJ2-3	NA	CAISDTDTQYF	TGTGCCATCAGTGACACAGATACGCAGTATTTT
TRBV5-8	NA	TRBJ1-1	TRBD1	CASSRGTANTEAFF	TGTGCCAGCAGCAGAGGGACAGCGAACACTGAAGCTTTCTTT
TRBV5-1	NA	TRBJ2-1	TRBD2	CASSSPSGGLTNEQFF	TGCGCCAGCAGCTCCCCTAGCGGGGGCCTAACCAATGAGCAGTTCTTC
TRBV5-1	NA	TRBJ2-2	NA	CASSLTDTGELFF	TGCGCCAGCAGCTTAACGGACACCGGGGAGCTGTTTTTT
TRBV5-1	NA	TRBJ1-2	NA	CASSLGTLYGYTF	TGCGCCAGCAGCTTAGGGACGCTCTACGGCTACACCTTC
TRBV11-3	NA	TRBJ2-2	NA	CASSSSSPPGELFF	TGTGCCAGCAGCTCCTCGTCCCCCCCCGGGGAGCTGTTTTTT
TRBV9	once	TRBJ1-2	NA	CASSVHSGNYGYTF	TGTGCCAGCAGCGTTCACAGCGGTAACTATGGCTACACCTTC
TRBV7-6	NA	TRBJ1-1	TRBD1	CASSQPPGTGLNTEAFF	TGTGCCAGCAGCCAACCCCCCGGGACAGGGCTGAACACTGAAGCTTTCTTT
TRBV19	few	TRBJ1-2	NA	CASSNEDRRGYTF	TGTGCCAGTAGTAATGAGGACAGACGAGGCTACACCTTC
TRBV10-3	NA	TRBJ1-5	NA	CAISEGISNQPQHF	TGTGCCATCAGTGAGGGTATTAGCAATCAGCCCCAGCATTTT
TRBV6-6	few	TRBJ2-2	TRBD2	CASSLPGLAGDQVNTGELFF	TGTGCCAGCAGTCTTCCGGGACTAGCGGGTGACCAGGTGAACACCGGGGAGCTGTTTTTT
TRBV5-8	NA	TRBJ2-1	TRBD2	CASSLFGGWYNEQFF	TGTGCCAGCAGCTTGTTCGGGGGGTGGTACAATGAGCAGTTCTTC
TRBV4-1	NA	TRBJ2-3	TRBD2	CASSLMTSGGDTQYF	TGCGCCAGCAGCCTGATGACTAGCGGGGGAGATACGCAGTATTTT
TRBV2	NA	TRBJ1-4	TRBD1	CASSLRTGGNEKLFF	TGTGCCAGCAGTCTCCGGACAGGGGGAAATGAAAAACTGTTTTTT
TRBV4-1	NA	TRBJ2-2	NA	CASSQVSSSDWAGELFF	TGCGCCAGCAGCCAAGTCTCCTCTAGCGACTGGGCCGGGGAGCTGTTTTTT
TRBV19	NA	TRBJ1-5	NA	CASSIDGAGEGNQPQHF	TGTGCCAGTAGTATAGATGGGGCAGGTGAAGGCAATCAGCCCCAGCATTTT
TRBV10-3	NA	TRBJ2-1	NA	CAISSNVAGGGDEQFF	TGTGCCATCAGTAGTAATGTAGCGGGTGGGGGCGATGAGCAGTTCTTC
TRBV19	NA	TRBJ1-5	NA	CASTSTGWNQPQHF	TGTGCCAGTACCTCCACAGGGTGGAATCAGCCCCAGCATTTT
TRBV6-5	NA	TRBJ2-1	TRBD1	CASSYGRDSTYNEQFF	TGTGCCAGCAGTTACGGAAGGGACAGCACCTACAATGAGCAGTTCTTC
TRBV30	many	TRBJ1-1	TRBD1	CAWSGGDRGQNTEAFF	TGTGCCTGGAGTGGGGGTGACAGGGGGCAGAACACTGAAGCTTTCTTT
TRBV7-2	NA	TRBJ2-2	TRBD2	CASSLAWGGTGELFF	TGTGCCAGCAGCTTAGCCTGGGGGGGGACCGGGGAGCTGTTTTTT
TRBV7-9	once	TRBJ1-1	NA	CASSLSITNTEAFF	TGTGCCAGCAGCTTAAGTATCACGAACACTGAAGCTTTCTTT